Below, 8 T cell receptor beta chains from the same sample are listed, as sequenced in a study of T cells in Graves' hyperthyroidism and ophthalmopathy. Researchers took RNA transcripts and amplified the TCR beta CDR3 regions from them. HTBI primers drove first-round RT-PCR of the TCR CDR3. TCRdb called the multiplex PCR reads again in MiXCR, with one record for every CDR3 protein. The sample holds hundreds of thousands of distinct CDR3 sequences, approximately 13% seen once. The sample consisted of blood. These receptors came from a young woman with Graves' hyperthyroidism.

This clonotype appeared many times. This chain uses TRBV6-1 with TRBJ1-5; TRBD1 agrees at 8 bases. Trimming removed 7 bases from V and 1 base from J; junction bases left unmatched: 18. The germline V gene encodes CDR1 MNHNS and CDR2 SASEGT. This CDR3 is built from 19 residues. In nucleotides, the CDR3 is TGTGCCAGCAAATCAATCTCGGGACAGGAGTATACCAGCAATCAGCCCCAGCATTTT. Translated: CASKSISGQEYTSNQPQHF.

In its sample, this clonotype was seen a few times. This sequence joins TRBV27 and TRBJ2-7; 10 bases map to TRBD1. Trimming at V came to 6 bases and at J to 4 bases, leaving 6 bases not matched to a gene. The CDR3 loop spans 14 amino acids. Germline CDR1 is MNHEY and CDR2 is SMNVEV (reference sequence). This CDR3 is CASSFGTGEYEQYF. CDR3 nucleotides: TGTGCCAGCAGCTTCGGGACAGGGGAATACGAGCAGTACTTC.

This clonotype occurred many times. The rearrangement links TRBV18 to TRBJ1-1; 7 bases match TRBD1. Germline CDR1 reads KGHSH; CDR2 reads LQKENI. Unmatched junction bases numbered 5, after V lost 4 bases and J lost 6 bases. There are 13 residues in the CDR3. As DNA, the CDR3 is TGTGCCAGCTCACTGACAGGGTTCCCTGAAGCTTTCTTT. Protein: CASSLTGFPEAFF.

This clonotype was seen a handful of times. The V and J genes are TRBV10-2 and TRBJ1-3; no clear D. CDR3 size: 13 residues. Deletions cut 5 bases from V and 0 bases from J, with 5 bases between. Germline V gene sequence: CDR1 WSHSY, CDR2 SAAADI. The CDR3 sequence: CASSSTSGNTIYF. For the CDR3, the DNA is TGCGCCAGCAGTTCCACCTCTGGAAACACCATATATTTT.

The rearrangement uses TRBV14 and TRBJ2-5, with 12 bases lining up with TRBD2. Unmatched junction bases numbered 4, after V lost 7 bases and J lost 1 base. The CDR3 spans 15 residues. CDR1 is SGHDN, CDR2 FVKESK, per germline. This CDR3 is CASNRLAGAQETQYF. In nucleotides, the CDR3 is TGTGCCAGCAACCGACTAGCGGGGGCCCAAGAGACCCAGTACTTC.

This clonotype appeared many times. The chain combines TRBV20-1 with TRBJ2-5; D gene unclear. Trimming cost V 6 bases and J 5 bases, with 7 bases left between them. The CDR3 covers 10 residues. Germline-derived CDR1 and CDR2 are DFQATT and SNEGSKA (reference sequence). In DNA, the CDR3 is TGCAGTGCCGGAGATGAGACCCAGTACTTC. Amino acids: CSAGDETQYF.

This clonotype has a handful of counts. The chain joins TRBV15 to TRBJ2-1, with TRBD2 identical over 8 bases. Germline CDR1 is LNHNV and CDR2 is YYDKDF (reference sequence). The CDR3 has 16 residues. After removal of 3 bases from V and 4 bases from J, the junction contained 8 bases not matched to a gene. In DNA, the CDR3 is TGTGCCACCAGCAGCGGGAGGGCCCGTAGGTACAATGAGCAGTTCTTC. It codes for CATSSGRARRYNEQFF.

In its sample, this clonotype was seen many times. J is TRBJ1-6 and V is TRBV2; no clear D. Deletions cut 4 bases from V and 7 bases from J, with 14 bases between. Looked up from germline, CDR1 is SNHLY and CDR2 is FYNNEI. The CDR3 consists of 15 residues. The CDR3 is CASSGSGQANSPLHF. CDR3 in DNA: TGTGCCAGCAGTGGTTCCGGCCAAGCAAATTCACCCCTCCACTTT.